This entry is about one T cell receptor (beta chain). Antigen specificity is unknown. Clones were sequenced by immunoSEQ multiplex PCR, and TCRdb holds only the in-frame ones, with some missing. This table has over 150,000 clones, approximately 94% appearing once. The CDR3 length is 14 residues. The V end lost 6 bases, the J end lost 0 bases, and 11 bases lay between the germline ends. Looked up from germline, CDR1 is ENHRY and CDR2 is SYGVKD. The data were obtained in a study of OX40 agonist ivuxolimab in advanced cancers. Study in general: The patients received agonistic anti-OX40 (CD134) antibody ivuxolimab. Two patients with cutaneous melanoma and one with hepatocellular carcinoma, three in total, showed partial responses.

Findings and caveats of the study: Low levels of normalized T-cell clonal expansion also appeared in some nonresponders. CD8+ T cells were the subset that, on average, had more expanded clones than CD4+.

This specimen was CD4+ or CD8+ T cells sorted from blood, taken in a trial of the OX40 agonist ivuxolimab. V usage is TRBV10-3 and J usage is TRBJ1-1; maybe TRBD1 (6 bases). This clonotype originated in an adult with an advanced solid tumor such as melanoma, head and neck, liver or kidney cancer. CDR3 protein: CAISGTSMNTEAFF. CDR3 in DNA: TGTGCCATCAGCGGGACAAGTATGAACACTGAAGCTTTCTTT.